Presented here are 20 T cell receptor beta chains from one specimen sequenced in a study of T cell responses to AZD1222 COVID-19 vaccine (TCRdb year 2021). The library was prepared using the immunoSEQ multiplex PCR assay. Sourced from immuneACCESS, this table was stored by TCRdb with only in-frame sequences that have V and J called. A share of the clones is absent; for the studies checked, an unresolved V gene accounts for under half, and the remainder has no known explanation. The sample table holds around 200,000 clones, of which just over 85% were seen once. The ten largest clones add up to approximately 0.5% of the sample. The meaning of the sample's time point label: baseline before first vaccination. The material was peripheral blood, obtained on day 0 of AZD1222 vaccination. The receptors were sampled from an adult in good health.

CDR3 nucleotide sequence: TGTGCCAGCAAAGGACTAGCGGGAGGGATCGGGAGCTCCTACAATGAGCAGTTCTTC. Translating gives CASKGLAGGIGSSYNEQFF. This chain connects TRBV2 to TRBJ2-1, with 15 bases fitting TRBD2. The CDR3 contains 19 residues. Germline V gene data show CDR1 as SNHLY and CDR2 as FYNNEI. Trimming at V came to 7 bases and at J to 0 bases, leaving 10 bases not matched to a gene.

This chain uses TRBV19 with TRBJ1-3; maybe TRBD1 (5 bases). The CDR3 runs 15 residues. Germline V gene data show CDR1 as LNHDA and CDR2 as SQIVND (reference sequence). Trimming shortened V by 4 bases and J by 12 bases, and 22 bases separated the two germline ends. The CDR3 here is CASSNPKAARDFIYF. The CDR3 DNA reads as TGTGCCAGTAGTAATCCCAAGGCAGCAAGGGACTTCATATATTTT.

This clone was found a few times. This chain connects TRBV28 to TRBJ2-7, with TRBD2 matching 10 bases. This CDR3 region has 18 residues. V shed 3 bases and J 4 bases; nucleotides not matched to a gene: 15. Germline CDR1 MDHEN, CDR2 SYDVKM. CDR3 loop: CASSFSSVPSGSSYEQYF. The CDR3 nucleotides are TGTGCCAGCAGTTTTTCGTCTGTCCCTAGCGGGAGTAGTTACGAGCAGTACTTC.

The chain joins TRBV5-4 to TRBJ2-3, with a weak D call TRBD2 (5 bases). CDR3 length: 14 residues. V was trimmed by 2 bases and J by 5 bases, leaving 12 bases between them. Germline V gene sequence: CDR1 SGHNT, CDR2 YYREEE (reference sequence). CDR3 amino acids: CASSFLAYKDTQYF. DNA for the CDR3: TGTGCCAGCAGCTTCCTAGCTTATAAAGATACGCAGTATTTT.

The V call is TRBV6-5, the J call TRBJ2-1, with a possible D match to TRBD1 (6 bases). Trimming removed 6 bases from V and 6 bases from J, with 15 bases in between. Germline V gives CDR1 MNHEY, CDR2 SVGAGI. The CDR3 length is 14 residues. The CDR3 sequence: CASRRQVDSNEQFF. The CDR3 DNA is TGTGCCAGCAGACGACAGGTCGATTCCAATGAGCAGTTCTTC.

The V call is TRBV12-5, the J call TRBJ1-5; D gene unclear. V was trimmed by 7 bases and J by 4 bases, leaving 14 bases between them. The germline CDR1 and CDR2 sequences are LGHNT and FRNRAP. The CDR3 runs to 14 residues. Here the CDR3 DNA reads TGTGCTAGTGCCGTTGGGAGGGTAAATCAGCCCCAGCATTTT. Translation: CASAVGRVNQPQHF.

This clone came up a few times. The CDR3 here is CASGQGAHGYTF. The CDR3 DNA sequence: TGTGCCAGCGGACAGGGGGCGCATGGCTACACCTTC. J is TRBJ1-2 and V is TRBV3-1 (or the pseudogene TRBV3-2), with TRBD1 matching over 11 bases. The germline gives CDR1 LGHDT, CDR2 YNNKEL (reference sequence). The ends lost 8 bases at V and 6 bases at J; junction bases unmatched: 2. The CDR3 is made up of 12 amino acids.

The genes are TRBV7-8 and TRBJ1-5; 7 positions match TRBD1. The V segment lost 5 bases and the J segment 5 bases; nucleotides outside the gene matches: 6. The CDR3 totals 14 residues. The germline V gene encodes CDR1 SGHVS and CDR2 FQNEAQ. The CDR3 loop is CASSHGQDHQPQHF. The CDR3 bases are TGTGCCAGCAGCCACGGACAGGACCATCAGCCCCAGCATTTT.

This chain links TRBV4-2 with TRBJ2-3; D not resolved. This CDR3 region has 17 residues. CDR1 and CDR2 from the germline V gene are LGHNA and YNFKEQ. V lost 0 bases, J lost 1 base, and 14 bases lay in between. The CDR3 protein is CASSQDPGSVGTDTQYF. CDR3 nucleotide sequence: TGTGCCAGCAGCCAAGATCCCGGGTCGGTCGGCACAGATACGCAGTATTTT.

The chain carries TRBV5-1 and TRBJ2-1, with a possible D match to TRBD1 (5 bases). V was pared by 0 bases and J by 0 bases, with 10 bases between. Germline V gene data show CDR1 as SGHRS and CDR2 as YFSETQ. This CDR3 comprises 16 residues. CDR3 sequence (DNA): TGCGCCAGCAGCTTGGGCGGACACAGCTCCTACAATGAGCAGTTCTTC. It encodes CASSLGGHSSYNEQFF.

The chain employs TRBV7-9 and TRBJ1-1; D is undetermined. The V end lost 6 bases, the J end lost 3 bases, and 17 bases lay between the germline ends. The CDR3 is 15 residues long. From germline, CDR1 is SEHNR and CDR2 FQNEAQ (reference sequence). In DNA, the CDR3 is TGTGCCAGCAGTCCAGGAGACTGGGGAGACACTGAAGCTTTCTTT. Translated, it gives CASSPGDWGDTEAFF.

This rearrangement joins TRBV5-4 to TRBJ2-7; 7 bases align to TRBD1. V lost 2 bases, J lost 0 bases, and 14 bases stayed unmatched. Germline assignment: CDR1 SGHNT and CDR2 YYREEE (reference sequence). The CDR3 runs to 18 residues. CDR3 nucleotide sequence: TGTGCCAGCAGCTTAAAACAGGGACCTGGGGACAGCTCCTACGAGCAGTACTTC. Amino acids: CASSLKQGPGDSSYEQYF.

The chain combines TRBV9 with TRBJ2-7; 8 bases line up with TRBD2. This CDR3 spans 14 amino acids. Trimming removed 3 bases from V and 2 bases from J; junction bases left unmatched: 4. From germline, CDR1 is SGDLS and CDR2 YYNGEE. The CDR3 loop reads CASSEGGRPYEQYF. The CDR3 DNA sequence: TGTGCCAGCAGCGAGGGCGGGAGGCCCTACGAGCAGTACTTC.

This chain connects TRBV6-5 to TRBJ1-5; no firm D call. V was trimmed by 6 bases and J by 4 bases, leaving 10 bases between them. The germline CDR1 and CDR2 sequences are MNHEY and SVGAGI. There are 13 residues in the CDR3. CDR3 nucleotides: TGTGCCAGCAGGCTGGTCGGGAATCAGCCCCAGCATTTT. It codes for CASRLVGNQPQHF.

The CDR3 DNA reads as TGTGCCAGCAGCTTAGACGGCAACTCTGGAAACACCATATATTTT. It specifies CASSLDGNSGNTIYF. The chain recombines TRBV7-9 with TRBJ1-3, with no clear D. This CDR3 spans 15 amino acids. Trimming removed 1 base at V and 0 bases at J, with 7 bases between. Germline V gives CDR1 SEHNR, CDR2 FQNEAQ (reference sequence).

The chain joins TRBV5-1 to TRBJ2-1; 8 nucleotides agree with TRBD2. V dropped 2 bases and J dropped 2; count of bases not matched to a gene: 3. The germline V gene has CDR1 SGHRS and CDR2 YFSETQ. There are 15 residues in the CDR3. The CDR3 sequence: CASSLGLAAYNEQFF. CDR3 sequence (DNA): TGCGCCAGCAGCTTAGGACTAGCTGCCTACAATGAGCAGTTCTTC.

This chain connects TRBV7-9 to TRBJ2-1, with 11 bases fitting TRBD2. The CDR3 has 16 amino acids. Germline V gene lookup returns CDR1 SEHNR and CDR2 FQNEAQ (reference sequence). V lost 10 bases to trimming and J lost 4 bases; unmatched junction nucleotides: 12. The CDR3 protein is CATRLAGINWYNEQFF. CDR3 nucleotides: TGTGCCACCCGACTAGCGGGAATCAATTGGTACAATGAGCAGTTCTTC. The complete variable domain, with remaining parts taken from reference TRBV7-9 and TRBJ2-1, reads DTGVSQNPRHKITKRGQNVTFRCDPISEHNRLYWYRQTLGQGPEFLTYFQNEAQLEKSRLLSDRFSAERPKGSFSTLEIQRTEQGDSAMYLCATRLAGINWYNEQFFGPGTRLTVL.

The chain combines TRBV27 with TRBJ2-5; 8 bases are a match to TRBD2. The CDR3 spans 14 residues. Trimming at V came to 3 bases and at J to 4 bases, leaving 4 bases not matched to a gene. CDR1 is MNHEY and CDR2 is SMNVEV in the germline V gene (reference sequence). CDR3 bases: TGTGCCAGCAGTTTCGGGACTAGACGAGAGACCCAGTACTTC. Protein sequence: CASSFGTRRETQYF.

This chain uses TRBV6-1 with TRBJ1-6; D gene unclear. The germline V gene has CDR1 MNHNS and CDR2 SASEGT. The CDR3 contains 16 residues. Between the trimmed V and J ends, which lost 2 bases and 9 bases, there was a span of 17 bases. The CDR3 nucleotides read TGTGCCAGCAGTGAAATTATATTGCAGGTTTCTTCACCCCTCCACTTT. This encodes CASSEIILQVSSPLHF.

This sequence joins TRBV19 and TRBJ2-3, with 11 positions matching TRBD2. The V segment lost 4 bases and the J segment 0 bases; nucleotides outside the gene matches: 6. The germline gives CDR1 LNHDA, CDR2 SQIVND (reference sequence). The CDR3 length is 17 residues. Here the CDR3 reads CASSTLGLAESTDTQYF. CDR3 DNA: TGTGCCAGTAGTACCTTGGGACTAGCGGAGAGCACAGATACGCAGTATTTT.